This is a list of T cell receptor beta chains from one sample in a study of OX40 agonist ivuxolimab in advanced cancers. Libraries were prepared by immunoSEQ multiplex PCR; TCRdb keeps only in-frame clonotypes and omits some of them. The sample holds about 23,000 clones, 75% to 85% seen once. This specimen consisted of CD4+ or CD8+ T cells sorted from blood, obtained in a trial of the OX40 agonist ivuxolimab. These receptors all stem from an adult with an advanced solid tumor such as melanoma, head and neck, liver or kidney cancer. Both conserved end residues are part of each CDR3. D genes are given only for firm matches. Expanded clones get a size class; other rows say once, few or many, or leave the size out.

j_call clone_size d_call v_call cdr3_aa cdr3_nt
TRBJ1-4 - TRBD1 TRBV2 CAGLRDRGEKLFF TGTGCCGGACTCCGGGACAGGGGTGAAAAACTGTTTTTT
TRBJ2-7 - TRBD2 TRBV14 CASSQERLAGVSYEQYF TGTGCCAGCAGCCAAGAGCGACTAGCGGGAGTCTCCTACGAGCAGTACTTC
TRBJ2-7 - - TRBV5-4 CASSLVRGKNEQYF TGTGCCAGCAGCTTGGTCAGGGGCAAAAACGAGCAGTACTTC
TRBJ1-5 - - TRBV2 CASQEGRGSNQPQHF TGTGCCAGCCAGGAAGGGCGTGGAAGCAATCAGCCCCAGCATTTT
TRBJ1-2 - - TRBV30 CAFLGARWGYTF TGTGCCTTTCTGGGCGCACGTTGGGGCTACACCTTC
TRBJ1-6 - - TRBV19 CASTPQGTRNSPLHF TGTGCCAGTACCCCTCAGGGGACCCGGAATTCACCCCTCCACTTT
TRBJ2-7 - - TRBV18 CASSHPGQSYEQYF TGTGCCAGCTCACACCCGGGGCAGTCCTACGAGCAGTACTTC
TRBJ2-5 few TRBD1 TRBV18 CASSPGQGALHGETQYF TGTGCCAGCTCTCCCGGCCAGGGGGCATTGCACGGGGAGACCCAGTACTTC
TRBJ1-1 - - TRBV6-4 CASSKDRSTEAFF TGTGCCAGCAGTAAAGACAGGAGTACTGAAGCTTTCTTT
TRBJ1-6 - - TRBV19 CASSMGSNSPLHF TGTGCCAGTAGTATGGGCAGTAATTCACCCCTCCACTTT
TRBJ1-5 - TRBD1 TRBV18 CASSPGTGGNQPQHF TGTGCCAGCTCACCGGGGACAGGGGGAAATCAGCCCCAGCATTTT
TRBJ1-6 - - TRBV7-2 CASSPQQGLNSPLHF TGTGCCAGCAGCCCACAACAAGGGCTTAATTCACCCCTCCACTTT
TRBJ2-7 - - TRBV6-6 CASSYLPGDTYEQYF TGTGCCAGCAGTTATCTTCCCGGGGACACCTACGAGCAGTACTTC
TRBJ1-6 - TRBD1 TRBV5-4 CASSGSTGSPLHF TGTGCCAGCAGCGGTTCGACAGGGTCACCCCTCCACTTT
TRBJ1-2 - TRBD1 TRBV19 CASRGIGDREMRYGYTF TGTGCCAGTAGGGGCATCGGGGACAGGGAGATGCGCTATGGCTACACCTTC
TRBJ1-5 - - TRBV19 CASNRRTDQPQHF TGTGCCAGTAACCGCAGGACAGATCAGCCCCAGCATTTT
TRBJ1-2 - - TRBV7-9 CASSLFAGRDYGYTF TGTGCCAGCAGCTTATTTGCCGGTCGAGACTATGGCTACACCTTC
TRBJ1-4 - TRBD1 TRBV11-3 CASSYRGLGNEKLFF TGTGCCAGCAGTTACAGGGGGCTGGGTAATGAAAAACTGTTTTTT
TRBJ1-4 - TRBD1 TRBV4-1 CASSLSGTGNEKLFF TGCGCCAGCAGCCTGTCCGGGACAGGGAATGAAAAACTGTTTTTT
TRBJ1-1 - - TRBV30 CAWGSQVVGTEAFF TGTGCCTGGGGATCTCAAGTTGTTGGCACTGAAGCTTTCTTT